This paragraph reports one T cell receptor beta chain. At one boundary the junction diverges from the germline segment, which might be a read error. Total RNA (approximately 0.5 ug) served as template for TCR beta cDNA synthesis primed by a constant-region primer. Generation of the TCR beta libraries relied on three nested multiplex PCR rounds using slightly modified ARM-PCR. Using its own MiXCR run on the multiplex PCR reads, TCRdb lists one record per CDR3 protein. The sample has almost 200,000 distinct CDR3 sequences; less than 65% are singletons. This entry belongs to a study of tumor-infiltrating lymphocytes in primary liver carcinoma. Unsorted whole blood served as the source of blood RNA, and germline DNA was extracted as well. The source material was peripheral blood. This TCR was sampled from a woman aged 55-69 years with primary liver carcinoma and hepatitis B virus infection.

CDR3 amino acids: CASRSWTGESGANILTF. The DNA for the CDR3 is TGTGCCAGCAGATCGTGGACAGGGGAATCTGGGGCCAACATCCTGACTTTC. The rearrangement joins TRBV28 to TRBJ2-6; 9 bases line up with TRBD1. Per germline, CDR1 MDHEN and CDR2 SYDVKM. This CDR3 region has 17 residues.